A selection of T cell receptor beta chains follows, all from one sample in a study of shared clonotypes between healthy human individuals. TCRdb's table, derived via immunoSEQ multiplex PCR, lists solely in-frame clones and lacks some. Of around 980,000 clones in the sample, roughly 74% were seen once. Sequencing used memory CD4+ T cells from PBMCs. All receptors derive from a man aged 18 to 30 in good health. Some clones in this sample may be carry-over from other donors' samples. CDR3s include the opening cysteine and the closing phenylalanine or tryptophan.

CDR3aa	j_gene	v_gene
CAWSGPYNEQFF	TRBJ2-1	TRBV30
CASSLNWGYNTGELFF	TRBJ2-2	TRBV5-6
CASSLWGYEQYF	.	TRBV28
CASSQDGPANYGYTF	TRBJ1-2	TRBV4-1
CASSLSGGSWEQYF	TRBJ2-5	TRBV7-2
CASRGTDEYEQYF	TRBJ2-7	TRBV28
CASSVTSSSYEQYF	TRBJ2-7	TRBV19
CASAQRTGNYNEQFF	TRBJ2-1	TRBV11-3
CASSQSGADTQYF	TRBJ2-3	TRBV5-1
CASSLFTHTGELFF	TRBJ2-2	TRBV7-3
CASSPPGSNSPLHF	TRBJ1-6	TRBV6-1
CASAVLQGAYGYTF	TRBJ1-2	TRBV28
CASKWRFSGANVLTF	TRBJ2-6	TRBV28
CRTHYTQYF	TRBJ2-3	TRBV29-1